Sequencing of this TCR beta chain was carried out in a study of control samples from healthy donors and cancer patients. Generated by immunoSEQ multiplex PCR, the TCRdb table keeps only in-frame clones and is missing some. Of approximately 89,000 clones listed, under 90% are singletons. Germline V lookup: CDR1 ENHRY, CDR2 SYGVKD. This CDR3 has 13 residues. The V end was cut by 2 bases, the J end by 8 bases, with 10 bases between. V and J are TRBV10-3 and TRBJ2-1; no firm D call. The source of this sequence is a woman between 40 and 55 years old in good health. The sequenced material came from blood. CDR3 sequence (DNA): TGTGCCATCAGTGAGAGTGAGAACGATGAGCAGTTCTTC. This sequence encodes CAISESENDEQFF.